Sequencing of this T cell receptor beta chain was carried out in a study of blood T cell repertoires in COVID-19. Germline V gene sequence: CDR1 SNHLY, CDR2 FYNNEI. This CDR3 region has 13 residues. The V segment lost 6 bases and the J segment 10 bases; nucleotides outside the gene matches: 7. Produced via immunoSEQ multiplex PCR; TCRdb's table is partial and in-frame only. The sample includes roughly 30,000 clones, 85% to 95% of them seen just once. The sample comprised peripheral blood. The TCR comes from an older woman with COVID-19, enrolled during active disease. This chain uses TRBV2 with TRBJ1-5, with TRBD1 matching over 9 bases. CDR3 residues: CASRSGTGTPQHF. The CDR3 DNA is TGTGCCAGCAGATCCGGGACAGGGACCCCCCAGCATTTT. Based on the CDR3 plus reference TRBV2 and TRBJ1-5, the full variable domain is EPEVTQTPSHQVTQMGQEVILRCVPISNHLYFYWYRQILGQKVEFLVSFYNNEISEKSEIFDDQFSVERPDGSNFTLKIRSTKLEDSAMYFCASRSGTGTPQHFGDGTRLSIL.